This TCR beta chain derives from a study of shared clonotypes between healthy human individuals. J was trimmed by 2 bases and V by 2 bases; bases with no gene match: 5. The CDR3 consists of 15 residues. Germline V gene data show CDR1 as MDHEN and CDR2 as SYDVKM. Of note for this clone: The target antigen is unknown.

Clones were read by immunoSEQ multiplex PCR, and TCRdb kept only the in-frame ones, dropping some. Among roughly 760,000 clones, around 72% were seen once, and the ten largest hold about 1.7%. Study results and limitations: Only blood underwent sampling, and tissue repertoires likely differ. It was observed that roughly 4.8% of naive CD4 clonotypes were shared across a handful of donors.

The specimen was memory CD4+ T cells sorted from blood. The subset was: CD45RA-negative fraction. The chain couples TRBV28 to TRBJ2-7; TRBD2 matches at 8 bases. The source of this sequence is a woman in her thirties in good health. This CDR3 is CASSLPGLAAYEQYF. In nucleotides, the CDR3 is TGTGCCAGCAGTTTACCCGGACTAGCCGCCTACGAGCAGTACTTC.